This T cell receptor beta chain was observed in a study of somatic mutations in cytotoxic T cells in rheumatoid arthritis. Study summary: Including V beta1+ cells that were sequenced for TCRB, some T-cell populations stained with V beta antibodies were flow-sorted at nearly 100% purity.

Trimming took 8 bases from V and 2 from J, leaving 13 bases between them. Germline V gene sequence: CDR1 MGHDK, CDR2 SYGVNS. This CDR3 has 13 amino acids. The assay was immunoSEQ multiplex PCR, and TCRdb's table has in-frame clones only and misses some. The data show some 7,900 clones, 70% to 80% seen once. As for this clone: The antigen remains unidentified.

By positive magnetic bead selection, CD4+ and CD8+ cells were isolated, and their purity was checked by flow cytometry. General study points: Age-dependent increases in CD8+ clonality occurred in rheumatoid arthritis patients but not in healthy controls.

The receptor's source is an adult with rheumatoid arthritis. V gene TRBV25-1 combines with J gene TRBJ2-7; tentative D call: TRBD2 (6 bases). The specimen sequenced was CD8+ T cells sorted from blood. CDR3 in DNA: TGTGCCAGCGGATGGGCGGGGACCTACGAGCAGTACTTC. It translates to CASGWAGTYEQYF.